The 25 T cell receptor beta chains presented below share a single source sample, sequenced in a study of T-cell reconstitution after alpha-beta-depleted transplantation in children. The TCRbeta library was prepared with unique molecular identifiers. TCRdb recomputed calls from the PCR reads with MiXCR, one row per CDR3 protein. The sample consists of some 150,000 distinct CDR3 sequences, about 9% of them appearing once. Sequenced material: PBMCs, mostly from graft donor cells, taken 180 days after TCRalphabeta/CD19-depleted stem cell transplant. Receptor source: a female patient aged 2-9 years who had a stem cell transplant for congenital amegakaryocytic thrombocytopenia, so the T cells may come from the graft donor.

In this sample, this clonotype turned up many times. The rearrangement uses TRBV9 and TRBJ1-4, with D unclear. Deletions cut 0 bases from V and 8 bases from J, with 11 bases between. In germline, CDR1 is SGDLS, CDR2 YYNGEE. The CDR3 has 14 residues. In nucleotides, the CDR3 is TGTGCCAGCAGCGTAGGGCACCTTAGCGAAAAACTGTTTTTT. It translates to CASSVGHLSEKLFF.

The V gene is TRBV12-3 or TRBV12-4, the J gene TRBJ2-1, with D perhaps TRBD2 (6 bases). Trimming removed 6 bases at V and 1 base at J, with 10 bases between. The length of the CDR3 is 14 residues. CDR3 protein: CASRPGVSYNEQFF. For the CDR3, the DNA is TGTGCCAGCAGGCCGGGAGTTTCCTACAATGAGCAGTTCTTC.

This clonotype came up many times. The chain uses TRBV9 and TRBJ2-3; 12 bases match TRBD2. The J segment lost 4 bases and the V segment lost 4 bases, leaving 4 bases of the junction unmatched. Germline V gene lookup returns CDR1 SGDLS and CDR2 YYNGEE. This CDR3 spans 15 amino acids. The CDR3 loop reads CASSPLAGGPDTQYF. CDR3 bases: TGTGCCAGCAGCCCGCTAGCGGGAGGGCCAGATACGCAGTATTTT.

This clonotype was found many times. The rearrangement uses TRBV28 and TRBJ2-2; D ambiguous. The germline CDR1 and CDR2 sequences are MDHEN and SYDVKM. CDR3 length: 13 residues. V gave up 7 bases and J gave up 5 bases, with 11 bases separating them. CDR3 sequence (DNA): TGTGCCAGCACCTCCTCGAGGACCGGGGAGCTGTTTTTT. Amino acids: CASTSSRTGELFF.

This clonotype was counted a few times. The rearrangement joins TRBV20-1 to TRBJ1-2, with no clear D. The CDR3 spans 14 residues. Trimming took 2 bases from V and 0 from J, leaving 10 bases between them. Germline CDR1 and CDR2: DFQATT and SNEGSKA (reference sequence). In DNA, the CDR3 is TGCAGTGCTAGACCCGCGGGTTCTAACTATGGCTACACCTTC. Its protein product is CSARPAGSNYGYTF.

In this sample, this clonotype turned up a few times. This chain links TRBV2 with TRBJ2-1; D gene unclear. The germline gives CDR1 SNHLY, CDR2 FYNNEI. V was pared by 6 bases and J by 6 bases, with 15 bases between. This CDR3 comprises 14 residues. CDR3 in amino acids: CASRSTVAGNEQFF. The CDR3 DNA follows: TGTGCCAGCAGGTCCACCGTAGCTGGCAATGAGCAGTTCTTC.

This clonotype has just a few counts. The V call is TRBV2, the J call TRBJ2-5; D remains unclear. Germline V gene data show CDR1 as SNHLY and CDR2 as FYNNEI. The CDR3 contains 15 residues. Trimming pared 3 bases from V and 1 base from J, leaving 12 bases between. For the CDR3, the DNA is TGTGCCAGCAGTGATGAGTTGGGTTTCCAAGAGACCCAGTACTTC. Encoded protein: CASSDELGFQETQYF. Full variable domain (rest looked up from reference TRBV2 and TRBJ2-5): EPEVTQTPSHQVTQMGQEVILRCVPISNHLYFYWYRQILGQKVEFLVSFYNNEISEKSEIFDDQFSVERPDGSNFTLKIRSTKLEDSAMYFCASSDELGFQETQYFGPGTRLLVL.

This clonotype was observed at least ten times. V and J are TRBV5-1 and TRBJ2-1, with 8 positions matching TRBD1. V shed 2 bases and J 3 bases; nucleotides not matched to a gene: 4. Per germline, CDR1 SGHRS and CDR2 YFSETQ. CDR3 size: 15 residues. As DNA, the CDR3 is TGCGCCAGCAGCTTATGGACAGGGCTCTACAATGAGCAGTTCTTC. Amino acids: CASSLWTGLYNEQFF.

This chain connects TRBV12-3 or TRBV12-4 to TRBJ1-2; D gene uncertain. This CDR3 is built from 13 residues. V lost 3 bases and J 3 bases, leaving 8 bases between the germline ends. The CDR3 bases are TGTGCCAGCAGTTTTAGAGGCCACTATGGCTACACCTTC. Translation: CASSFRGHYGYTF.

This clonotype occurred many times. V gene TRBV12-3 or TRBV12-4 combines with J gene TRBJ2-7, with 8 bases fitting TRBD1. There are 13 residues in the CDR3. V was pared by 4 bases and J by 5 bases, with 4 bases of the junction left unmatched. The CDR3 loop reads CASSWTGSHEQYF. In DNA, the CDR3 is TGTGCCAGCAGTTGGACAGGGTCGCACGAGCAGTACTTC.

This clonotype has at least ten counts. This chain links TRBV11-2 with TRBJ2-7, with D unresolved. V lost 5 bases and J 6 bases, leaving 11 bases between the germline ends. CDR1 and CDR2 (germline): SGHAT, FQNNGV. The CDR3 runs 12 residues. The CDR3 here is CASSGRWAEQYF. The CDR3, as DNA: TGTGCCAGCAGCGGGCGTTGGGCCGAGCAGTACTTC.

The V gene is TRBV7-7, the J gene TRBJ2-3; D not certain. V was trimmed by 3 bases and J by 0 bases, leaving 7 bases between them. This CDR3 comprises 14 residues. CDR1 SSHAT and CDR2 FNYEAQ come from the germline V gene (reference sequence). In nucleotides, the CDR3 is TGTGCCAGCAGCTTGAGTGCTAGCACAGATACGCAGTATTTT. It is translated as CASSLSASTDTQYF.

Remarks on this clonotype: Since a much larger clone is just one base distant, this may be a read error. The chain has TRBV5-4 and TRBJ1-1, with D unresolved. CDR1 is SGHNT and CDR2 is YYREEE in the germline V gene (reference sequence). This CDR3 is built from 15 residues. The CDR3 loop is CASSFGSAKNTEAIF. CDR3 nucleotides: TGTGCCAGCAGCTTTGGCTCAGCTAAGAACACTGAAGCTATCTTT.

This clonotype was found many times. The chain is built from TRBV20-1 and TRBJ1-2; the D gene is possibly TRBD1 (6 bases). V was cut by 1 base and J by 5 bases, with 14 bases left in between. The germline gives CDR1 DFQATT, CDR2 SNEGSKA (reference sequence). CDR3 length: 14 residues. CDR3 sequence reads: CSARGGRGGYGYTF. As DNA, the CDR3 is TGCAGTGCTAGAGGGGGCAGGGGAGGGTATGGCTACACCTTC.

This clonotype has ten or more counts. The chain recombines TRBV4-1 with TRBJ1-3; weak D call: TRBD1 (6 bases). The CDR3 totals 17 residues. V was cut by 0 bases and J by 0 bases, with 12 bases left in between. Looked up from germline, CDR1 is MGHRA and CDR2 is YSYEKL. CDR3 loop: CASSQDYRVSSGNTIYF. Here the CDR3 DNA reads TGCGCCAGCAGCCAAGACTACAGGGTTAGCTCTGGAAACACCATATATTTT.

J is TRBJ2-1 and V is TRBV7-9; no clear D gene. Germline CDR1 is SEHNR and CDR2 is FQNEAQ (reference sequence). The CDR3 spans 13 residues. V lost 3 bases to trimming and J lost 7 bases, with 10 bases between them. CDR3 sequence (DNA): TGTGCCAGCAGCTTCCTAGATCCGAATGAGCAGTTCTTC. Protein product: CASSFLDPNEQFF.

This clonotype was seen at least ten times. The chain joins TRBV20-1 to TRBJ1-2; D is possibly TRBD1 (5 bases). The germline V gene has CDR1 DFQATT and CDR2 SNEGSKA (reference sequence). Between the trimmed V and J ends, which lost 3 bases and 6 bases, there was a span of 11 bases. The CDR3 extends over 12 amino acids. CDR3 DNA sequence: TGCAGTGCTAGTGGGGGTCGTGATGGCTACACCTTC. This sequence encodes CSASGGRDGYTF.

Points on this clonotype: Germline is not matched at one junction end, which may reflect a read error. This chain connects TRBV29-1 to TRBJ2-2; 7 bases map to TRBD1. CDR3 length: 13 amino acids. Germline values: CDR1 SQVTM, CDR2 ANQGSEA. The CDR3: CSVDRENTGALFF. The CDR3 DNA sequence: TGCAGCGTCGACAGGGAGAACACCGGGGCGCTGTTTTTT.

This clonotype came up many times. The V gene is TRBV29-1, the J gene TRBJ1-2; D unresolved. Germline assignment: CDR1 SQVTM and CDR2 ANQGSEA. The CDR3 runs to 14 residues. V was trimmed by 3 bases and J by 0 bases, leaving 11 bases between them. The DNA of the CDR3 is TGCAGCGTTGATTGGCCGGGAGCTAACTATGGCTACACCTTC. Amino acids: CSVDWPGANYGYTF.

This clonotype was detected many times. This chain joins TRBV3-1 and TRBJ2-5; tentative D call: TRBD2 (5 bases). CDR1 is LGHDT, CDR2 YNNKEL, per germline (reference sequence). Between the trimmed V and J ends, which lost 5 bases and 1 base, there was a span of 8 bases. The CDR3 is made up of 13 amino acids. The CDR3 spells CASSYRGQETQYF. CDR3 DNA: TGTGCCAGCAGCTACCGGGGCCAAGAGACCCAGTACTTC.

The table lists this clonotype with many counts. The chain joins TRBV20-1 to TRBJ1-1; D remains ambiguous. The V end lost 4 bases, the J end lost 0 bases, and 9 bases lay between the germline ends. Germline CDR1 and CDR2: DFQATT and SNEGSKA (reference sequence). The CDR3 totals 13 residues. CDR3 protein: CSAIWTMNTEAFF. The CDR3 DNA reads as TGCAGTGCTATTTGGACCATGAACACTGAAGCTTTCTTT.

The CDR3 loop is CSARDGVTPLHF. CDR3 nucleotide sequence: TGCAGTGCTAGAGATGGGGTAACACCCCTCCACTTT. The chain links TRBV20-1 to TRBJ1-6; D call uncertain. CDR1 DFQATT and CDR2 SNEGSKA come from the germline V gene (reference sequence). This CDR3 contains 12 residues. V gave up 0 bases and J gave up 11 bases, with 8 bases separating them.

This clonotype was counted many times. The rearrangement uses TRBV3-1 and TRBJ2-3, with D hard to call. The CDR3 has 15 residues. V dropped 3 bases and J dropped 3 bases, with 13 bases sitting between them. Germline assignment: CDR1 LGHDT and CDR2 YNNKEL (reference sequence). CDR3 in amino acids: CASSQDGPRTDTQYF. CDR3 coding DNA: TGTGCCAGCAGCCAGGACGGGCCACGTACAGATACGCAGTATTTT.

The rearrangement links TRBV7-6 to TRBJ1-3; D not certain. Germline V gene data show CDR1 as SGHVS and CDR2 as FNYEAQ. V was clipped by 1 base and J by 0 bases, with 7 bases between them. This CDR3 spans 15 amino acids. CDR3 nucleotides: TGTGCCAGCAGCTTAGGCTTAGACTCTGGAAACACCATATATTTT. Its translation: CASSLGLDSGNTIYF.

This clonotype was counted many times. This chain joins TRBV5-1 and TRBJ2-1, with TRBD2 matching over 8 bases. J lost 6 bases, V lost 0 bases, and 14 bases had no gene match. The CDR3 runs 18 residues. The V gene's germline CDR1 is SGHRS and CDR2 YFSETQ. CDR3: CASSLGRRQRGLVNEQFF. The CDR3, as DNA: TGCGCCAGCAGCTTGGGTAGGAGGCAGCGGGGGTTAGTCAATGAGCAGTTCTTC. Full variable domain (outside the CDR3, taken from reference TRBV5-1 and TRBJ2-1): KAGVTQTPRYLIKTRGQQVTLSCSPISGHRSVSWYQQTPGQGLQFLFEYFSETQRNKGNFPGRFSGRQFSNSRSEMNVSTLELGDSALYLCASSLGRRQRGLVNEQFFGPGTRLTVL.